This T cell receptor beta chain originates from a study of blood T cell repertoires in COVID-19. This table comes from immunoSEQ multiplex PCR, and its TCRdb copy is limited to in-frame clones, with some not included. The sample lists 160,000 or so clones, roughly four fifths occurring once. The V gene's germline CDR1 is SGHRS and CDR2 YFSETQ. Losses at the gene ends were 3 bases for V and 8 bases for J; bases not matched to a gene: 7. This CDR3 contains 14 residues. The clonotype was recovered from a woman aged 80 or over with acute or convalescent COVID-19. Sequenced sample: peripheral blood. The J gene is TRBJ1-2, the V gene TRBV5-1; 10 bases match TRBD1. The CDR3 DNA sequence: TGCGCCAGCAGCTGGACAGGGGGTGGACGAGGCTACACCTTC. Amino acid sequence: CASSWTGGGRGYTF.